Below are 30 T cell receptor beta chains sequenced from a single sample in a study of T cells in placental villitis. The libraries were made with immunoSEQ v4. Libraries were prepared by immunoSEQ multiplex PCR; TCRdb keeps only in-frame clonotypes and omits some of them. The table includes about 1,500 clones, around 80% detected once. General study findings and limits: Compared with controls at roughly 0.0059, villitis of unknown etiology placentae showed median clonality roughly 0.05.

No antigens are known for them. Sequenced: placental tissue containing maternal and fetal cells. The receptors derive from a human patient with villitis of unknown etiology; the placental T cells may come from both mother and fetus.

The chain uses TRBV14 and TRBJ2-3, with D possibly being TRBD2 (7 bases). The CDR3 is made up of 16 amino acids. The germline V and J ends were trimmed by 2 bases and 4 bases, with 16 bases remaining between them. CDR1 and CDR2 from the germline V gene are SGHDN and FVKESK. Written as DNA, the CDR3 is TGTGCCAGCAGCCAAACTTTGGGGGGGCCCCCAGATACGCAGTATTTT. This codes for CASSQTLGGPPDTQYF.

The chain links TRBV18 to TRBJ2-4; D is unresolved. Looked up from germline, CDR1 is KGHSH and CDR2 is LQKENI. The CDR3 runs to 18 residues. V lost 2 bases to trimming and J lost 0 bases, with 17 bases between them. The CDR3 sequence is CASSPSSGRPLAKNIQYF. The DNA for the CDR3 is TGTGCCAGCTCACCAAGCTCGGGTCGGCCCTTAGCCAAAAACATTCAGTACTTC.

V and J are TRBV7-9 and TRBJ1-4; D is unclear. Germline CDR1 is SEHNR and CDR2 is FQNEAQ (reference sequence). This CDR3 spans 15 amino acids. V lost 2 bases and J 2 bases, leaving 9 bases between the germline ends. The CDR3 reads CASSLPRGTNEKLFF. Written as DNA, the CDR3 is TGTGCCAGCAGCTTACCCCGGGGTACTAATGAAAAACTGTTTTTT.

Written as DNA, the CDR3 is TGTGCCAGCAGTTTTTCGGAAAACACCATATATTTT. This translates into CASSFSENTIYF. V and J are TRBV6-5 and TRBJ1-3; D gene unclear. CDR3 length: 12 amino acids. V shed 4 bases and J shed 6 bases, with 7 bases lying between them. Germline V lookup: CDR1 MNHEY, CDR2 SVGAGI.

The chain couples TRBV19 to TRBJ1-1; D is ambiguous. Trimming cost V 3 bases and J 10 bases, with 9 bases left between them. CDR1 is LNHDA and CDR2 is SQIVND in the germline V gene (reference sequence). The CDR3 contains 11 residues. In DNA, the CDR3 is TGTGCCAGTAGTATCTCAATCCGAGCTTTCTTT. The encoded protein is CASSISIRAFF.

This chain connects TRBV7-9 to TRBJ1-1, with D possibly being TRBD1 (5 bases). Germline V lookup: CDR1 SEHNR, CDR2 FQNEAQ (reference sequence). The CDR3 has 15 residues. Trimming removed 1 base from V and 5 bases from J, with 14 bases in between. Here the CDR3 reads CASSLDELGGTEAFF. The CDR3 DNA follows: TGTGCCAGCAGCTTAGATGAGTTGGGGGGAACTGAAGCTTTCTTT.

This clone was seen once. The rearrangement uses TRBV28 and TRBJ1-2; 12 nucleotides line up with TRBD1. Germline trimming cut 5 bases from V and 6 bases from J; bases unmatched to any gene: 19. The CDR3 runs to 19 residues. Germline V gives CDR1 MDHEN, CDR2 SYDVKM. CDR3 sequence (DNA): TGTGCCAGCAGTCCGTTGGGCGGGACAGGGGGCGCTTTCTCCCATGGCTACACCTTC. Translated, it gives CASSPLGGTGGAFSHGYTF.

The chain employs TRBV20-1 and TRBJ1-2, with a weak D call TRBD1 (5 bases). The ends were cut back, 3 bases at V and 8 bases at J, with 13 bases in the middle. This CDR3 contains 12 residues. Per the germline V gene, CDR1 is DFQATT and CDR2 is SNEGSKA (reference sequence). CDR3 sequence (DNA): TGCAGTGCTAGTTTGGCAGGGTTGGGCTACACCTTC. The encoded protein is CSASLAGLGYTF.

This chain joins TRBV27 and TRBJ1-2; tentative D call: TRBD1 (5 bases). The germline V and J ends were trimmed by 6 bases and 7 bases, with 15 bases remaining between them. CDR3 length: 13 residues. The germline V gene has CDR1 MNHEY and CDR2 SMNVEV (reference sequence). The CDR3 protein is CASRGTALGGYTF. Written as DNA, the CDR3 is TGTGCCAGCAGAGGGACGGCTCTGGGTGGCTACACCTTC.

J is TRBJ1-1 and V is TRBV2; TRBD1 is a possible D gene (5 bases). Germline V lookup: CDR1 SNHLY, CDR2 FYNNEI. V was clipped by 8 bases and J by 4 bases, with 5 bases between them. This CDR3 is 10 amino acids long. This CDR3 reads CASDSTEAFF. CDR3 nucleotides: TGTGCCAGCGACAGCACTGAAGCTTTCTTT.

The chain recombines TRBV7-9 with TRBJ1-2; D remains ambiguous. Germline V gives CDR1 SEHNR, CDR2 FQNEAQ (reference sequence). V lost 5 bases and J 6 bases, leaving 10 bases between the germline ends. The CDR3 sequence is 12 residues long. DNA for the CDR3: TGTGCCAGCAGCCAGTCAGAGAATGGCTACACCTTC. Translating it yields CASSQSENGYTF.

V is TRBV24-1 and J is TRBJ2-1, with a weak D call TRBD2 (5 bases). Germline V gives CDR1 KGHDR, CDR2 SFDVKD. This CDR3 region has 14 residues. V was shortened by 0 bases and J by 7 bases, with 9 bases between the two germline ends. The CDR3 here is CATSDLREQNEQFF. The DNA for the CDR3 is TGTGCCACCAGTGATTTGAGGGAGCAAAATGAGCAGTTCTTC.

The rearrangement joins TRBV19 to TRBJ1-2; 9 positions match TRBD1. Germline loops: CDR1 LNHDA, CDR2 SQIVND (reference sequence). The CDR3 runs to 17 residues. V shed 0 bases, J shed 1 base, and the junction held 6 bases outside the gene matches. This CDR3 is CASSIDTQTGGNYGYTF. In nucleotides, the CDR3 is TGTGCCAGTAGTATAGATACCCAGACAGGGGGTAACTATGGCTACACCTTC.

This chain joins TRBV9 and TRBJ2-7; D is undetermined. The ends were cut back, 5 bases at V and 0 bases at J, with 12 bases in the middle. Germline CDR1 is SGDLS and CDR2 is YYNGEE. The CDR3 has 14 amino acids. CDR3 amino acids: CASSAFGGSYEQYF. Here the CDR3 DNA reads TGTGCCAGCAGTGCTTTCGGCGGCTCCTACGAGCAGTACTTC.

The rearrangement uses TRBV27 and TRBJ2-1; D possibly matches TRBD1 or TRBD2 (5 bases each). This CDR3 contains 13 residues. Germline V gene sequence: CDR1 MNHEY, CDR2 SMNVEV (reference sequence). Trimming shortened V by 3 bases and J by 3 bases, and 6 bases separated the two germline ends. The CDR3 spells CASSLGVYNEQFF. CDR3 sequence (DNA): TGTGCCAGCAGTTTGGGGGTCTACAATGAGCAGTTCTTC.

The chain joins TRBV5-4 to TRBJ1-1, with D perhaps matching TRBD1 (5 bases). The CDR3 length is 15 residues. In germline, CDR1 is SGHNT, CDR2 YYREEE (reference sequence). V dropped 4 bases and J dropped 1 base, with 14 bases sitting between them. In nucleotides, the CDR3 is TGTGCCAGCAGCCGGACCGGGGACGCGAACACTGAAGCTTTCTTT. It is translated as CASSRTGDANTEAFF.

This chain uses TRBV3-1 (or the pseudogene TRBV3-2) with TRBJ1-1; D might be TRBD1 (5 bases). CDR1 LGHDT and CDR2 YNNKEL come from the germline V gene (reference sequence). This CDR3 has 16 residues. V lost 1 base, J lost 1 base, and 13 bases lay in between. CDR3 in DNA: TGTGCCAGCAGCCAAGCTGGGTCGAGGGGGAACACTGAAGCTTTCTTT. Translating gives CASSQAGSRGNTEAFF.

The genes are TRBV7-9 and TRBJ2-3, with TRBD2 matching over 10 bases. The CDR3 extends over 14 amino acids. The V segment lost 1 base and the J segment 5 bases; nucleotides outside the gene matches: 0. In germline, CDR1 is SEHNR, CDR2 FQNEAQ (reference sequence). This chain's CDR3 is CASSLGTSGDTQYF. In nucleotides, the CDR3 is TGTGCCAGCAGCTTAGGGACTAGCGGAGATACGCAGTATTTT.

This chain uses TRBV5-1 with TRBJ1-1, with D possibly matching TRBD1 (5 bases). Trimming took off 1 base at V and 1 base at J, with 5 bases between the two ends. The germline gives CDR1 SGHRS, CDR2 YFSETQ. This CDR3 has 13 amino acids. The DNA for the CDR3 is TGCGCCAGCAGCTTGACAGGGAACACTGAAGCTTTCTTT. Encoded protein: CASSLTGNTEAFF.

This chain joins TRBV7-9 and TRBJ2-1, with D possibly being TRBD1 or TRBD2 (6 bases each). Germline CDR1 is SEHNR and CDR2 is FQNEAQ (reference sequence). The CDR3 spans 13 residues. Trimming removed 5 bases at V and 6 bases at J, with 11 bases between. This CDR3 is CASSLGGRNEQFF. In DNA form, the CDR3 reads TGTGCCAGCAGCCTGGGGGGCCGCAATGAGCAGTTCTTC. Drawing the rest from reference TRBV7-9 and TRBJ2-1, the complete variable domain is DTGVSQNPRHKITKRGQNVTFRCDPISEHNRLYWYRQTLGQGPEFLTYFQNEAQLEKSRLLSDRFSAERPKGSFSTLEIQRTEQGDSAMYLCASSLGGRNEQFFGPGTRLTVL.

V gene TRBV9 combines with J gene TRBJ1-5; D gene uncertain. The CDR3 contains 14 residues. Germline V gene lookup returns CDR1 SGDLS and CDR2 YYNGEE. The ends were cut back, 0 bases at V and 4 bases at J, with 8 bases in the middle. The CDR3 DNA reads TGTGCCAGCAGCGTAGAGGCGGGGAATCAGCCCCAGCATTTT. The encoded protein is CASSVEAGNQPQHF.

The rearrangement joins TRBV28 to TRBJ1-3, with 7 bases aligning to TRBD1. Trimming removed 6 bases from V and 1 base from J; junction bases left unmatched: 15. The germline V gene has CDR1 MDHEN and CDR2 SYDVKM. The CDR3 extends over 18 amino acids. CDR3 sequence (DNA): TGTGCCAGCAGCCCTACAGGGACAGAGTGGGGATCTGGAAACACCATATATTTT. As protein: CASSPTGTEWGSGNTIYF.

This chain joins TRBV6-5 and TRBJ1-1; a possible D gene is TRBD1 (5 bases). The germline V gene has CDR1 MNHEY and CDR2 SVGAGI. V lost 0 bases to trimming and J lost 0 bases, with 8 bases between them. CDR3 length: 15 residues. CDR3 DNA sequence: TGTGCCAGCAGTTACTCGAGGGGCCTGAACACTGAAGCTTTCTTT. This encodes CASSYSRGLNTEAFF.

This sequence joins TRBV25-1 and TRBJ1-4, with 8 bases matching TRBD1. Germline CDR1 is MGHDK and CDR2 is SYGVNS. V lost 3 bases and J lost 5; bases outside the gene matches: 2. This CDR3 is 14 amino acids long. CDR3 sequence reads: CASSEDRENEKLFF. CDR3 nucleotide sequence: TGTGCCAGCAGTGAGGACAGGGAGAATGAAAAACTGTTTTTT.

This clone was detected only once. Compared with germline, one end of the junction differs, possibly owing to a read error. V is TRBV5-4 and J is TRBJ1-2; D is possibly TRBD1 (6 bases). Germline V gene data show CDR1 as SGHNT and CDR2 as YYREEE (reference sequence). CDR3 size: 13 residues. The CDR3 DNA reads as TGTACCAGCAGCTTGCAGGGGATTAGGGGCTACACCTTC. This sequence encodes CTSSLQGIRGYTF.

V gene TRBV6-1 combines with J gene TRBJ2-7, with no clear D. V lost 1 base and J lost 2, with 9 bases in between. Germline CDR1 reads MNHNS; CDR2 reads SASEGT. CDR3 length: 14 residues. The CDR3 DNA follows: TGTGCCAGCAGTGAAGGGGCAGAGCCCTACGAGCAGTACTTC. It is translated as CASSEGAEPYEQYF.

The CDR3 DNA is TGTGCCAGCAGCCAAGGTCGCCCCGGTAGGGAAAAACTGTTTTTT. Amino acid sequence: CASSQGRPGREKLFF. This rearrangement joins TRBV14 to TRBJ1-4; D gene ambiguous. Trimming left V 1 base short and J 8 bases short, with 14 bases between. This CDR3 is built from 15 residues. Per germline, CDR1 SGHDN and CDR2 FVKESK.

The rearrangement uses TRBV29-1 and TRBJ1-1; D gene unclear. The CDR3 runs 13 residues. Germline V gene lookup returns CDR1 SQVTM and CDR2 ANQGSEA. With 5 bases removed from V and 3 bases from J, the gap between germline ends came to 13 bases. The CDR3 DNA reads as TGCAGCGTTAGGGCTTGGGAGTACACTGAAGCTTTCTTT. Amino acid sequence: CSVRAWEYTEAFF. Based on the CDR3 plus reference TRBV29-1 and TRBJ1-1, the full variable domain is SAVISQKPSRDICQRGTSLTIQCQVDSQVTMMFWYRQQPGQSLTLIATANQGSEATYESGFVIDKFPISRPNLTFSTLTVSNMSPEDSSIYLCSVRAWEYTEAFFGQGTRLTVV.

The chain couples TRBV5-1 to TRBJ2-1; D is undetermined. Germline loops: CDR1 SGHRS, CDR2 YFSETQ. V shed 6 bases and J shed 5 bases, with 15 bases lying between them. The CDR3 is made up of 14 amino acids. CDR3 in amino acids: CASTSELHDNEQFF. The DNA of the CDR3 is TGCGCCAGCACCTCTGAACTACACGACAATGAGCAGTTCTTC. Based on the CDR3 plus reference TRBV5-1 and TRBJ2-1, the full variable domain is KAGVTQTPRYLIKTRGQQVTLSCSPISGHRSVSWYQQTPGQGLQFLFEYFSETQRNKGNFPGRFSGRQFSNSRSEMNVSTLELGDSALYLCASTSELHDNEQFFGPGTRLTVL.

Comments on this clone: A junction end diverges from the germline sequence, so it may reflect a read error. J is TRBJ2-6 and V is TRBV7-9, with D possibly being TRBD1 or TRBD2 (5 bases each). The CDR3 extends over 14 amino acids. Germline values: CDR1 SEHNR, CDR2 FQNEAQ (reference sequence). In DNA, the CDR3 is TGTACCAGCATCGGGACCTCTGGGGCCAACGTCCTGACTTTC. Translating gives CTSIGTSGANVLTF.